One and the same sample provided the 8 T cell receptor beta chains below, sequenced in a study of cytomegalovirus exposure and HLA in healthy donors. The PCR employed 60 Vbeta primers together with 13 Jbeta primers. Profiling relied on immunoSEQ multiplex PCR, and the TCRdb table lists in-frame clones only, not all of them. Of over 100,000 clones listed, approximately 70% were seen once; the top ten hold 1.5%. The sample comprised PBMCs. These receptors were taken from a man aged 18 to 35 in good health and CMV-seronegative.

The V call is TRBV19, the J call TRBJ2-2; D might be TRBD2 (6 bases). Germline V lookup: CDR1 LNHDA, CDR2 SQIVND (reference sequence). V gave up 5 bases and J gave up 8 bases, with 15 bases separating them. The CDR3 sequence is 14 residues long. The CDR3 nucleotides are TGTGCCAGTAGTGTTAGCGGAATTAGGGGGGAGCTGTTTTTT. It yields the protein CASSVSGIRGELFF. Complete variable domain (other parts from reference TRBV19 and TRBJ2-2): DGGITQSPKYLFRKEGQNVTLSCEQNLNHDAMYWYRQDPGQGLRLIYYSQIVNDFQKGDIAEGYSVSREKKESFPLTVTSAQKNPTAFYLCASSVSGIRGELFFGEGSRLTVL.

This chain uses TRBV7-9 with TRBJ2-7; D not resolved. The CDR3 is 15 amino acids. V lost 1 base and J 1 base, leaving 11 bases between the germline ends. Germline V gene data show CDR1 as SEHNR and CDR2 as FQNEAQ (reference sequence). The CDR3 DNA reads TGTGCCAGCAGCTTAGGAGGAAGGCTATCCTACGAGCAGTACTTC. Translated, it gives CASSLGGRLSYEQYF.

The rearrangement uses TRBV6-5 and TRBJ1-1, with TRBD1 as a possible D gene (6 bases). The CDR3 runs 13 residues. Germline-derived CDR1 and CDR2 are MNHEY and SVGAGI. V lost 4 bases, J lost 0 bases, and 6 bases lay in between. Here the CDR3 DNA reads TGTGCCAGCAGTTGGGACATGAACACTGAAGCTTTCTTT. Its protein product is CASSWDMNTEAFF.

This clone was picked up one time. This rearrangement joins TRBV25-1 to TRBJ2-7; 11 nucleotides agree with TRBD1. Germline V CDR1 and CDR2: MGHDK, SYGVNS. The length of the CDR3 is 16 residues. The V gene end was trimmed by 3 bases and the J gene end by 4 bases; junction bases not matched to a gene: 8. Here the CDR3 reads CASSEGAGTGGYEQYF. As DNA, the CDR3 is TGTGCCAGCAGTGAGGGGGCCGGGACAGGGGGTTACGAGCAGTACTTC.

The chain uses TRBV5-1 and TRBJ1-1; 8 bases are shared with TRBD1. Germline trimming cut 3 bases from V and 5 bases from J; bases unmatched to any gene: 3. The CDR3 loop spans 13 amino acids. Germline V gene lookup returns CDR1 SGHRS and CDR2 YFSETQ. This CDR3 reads CASSSWTGTEAFF. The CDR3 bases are TGCGCCAGCAGCTCCTGGACAGGGACTGAAGCTTTCTTT.

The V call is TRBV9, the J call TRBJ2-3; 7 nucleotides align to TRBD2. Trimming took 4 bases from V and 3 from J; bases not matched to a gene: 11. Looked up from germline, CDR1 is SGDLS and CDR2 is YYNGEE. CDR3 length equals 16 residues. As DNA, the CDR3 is TGTGCCAGCAGCATAAACCGGGACTACACAACAGATACGCAGTATTTT. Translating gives CASSINRDYTTDTQYF.

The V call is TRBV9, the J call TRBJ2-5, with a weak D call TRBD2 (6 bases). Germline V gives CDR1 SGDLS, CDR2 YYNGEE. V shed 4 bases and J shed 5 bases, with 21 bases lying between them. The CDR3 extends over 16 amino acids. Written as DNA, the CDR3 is TGTGCCAGCAGCACACAGACCGGGACTGGGGGGGAGACCCAGTACTTC. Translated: CASSTQTGTGGETQYF.

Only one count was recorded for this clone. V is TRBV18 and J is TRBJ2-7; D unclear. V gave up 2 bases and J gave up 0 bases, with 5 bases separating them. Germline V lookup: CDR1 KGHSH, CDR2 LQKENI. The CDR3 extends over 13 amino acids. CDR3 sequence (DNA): TGTGCCAGCTCACCAGGCAGCTCCTACGAGCAGTACTTC. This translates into CASSPGSSYEQYF.